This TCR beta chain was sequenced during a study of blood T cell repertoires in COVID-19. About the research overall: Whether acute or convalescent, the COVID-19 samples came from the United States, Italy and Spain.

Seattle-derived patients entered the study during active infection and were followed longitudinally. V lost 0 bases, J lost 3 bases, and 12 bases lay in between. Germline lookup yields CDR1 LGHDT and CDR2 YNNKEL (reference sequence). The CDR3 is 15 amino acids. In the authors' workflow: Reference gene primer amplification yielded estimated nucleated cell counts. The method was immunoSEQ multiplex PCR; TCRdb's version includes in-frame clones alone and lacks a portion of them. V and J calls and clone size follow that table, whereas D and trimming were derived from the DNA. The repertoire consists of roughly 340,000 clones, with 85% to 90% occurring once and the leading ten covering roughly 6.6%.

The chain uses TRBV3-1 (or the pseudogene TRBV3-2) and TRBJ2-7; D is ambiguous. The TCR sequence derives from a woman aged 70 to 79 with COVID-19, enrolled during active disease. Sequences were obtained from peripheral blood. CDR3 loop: CASSQDGQPLYEQYF. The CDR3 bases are TGTGCCAGCAGCCAAGATGGGCAGCCCCTCTACGAGCAGTACTTC.